This T cell receptor beta chain appears in the sequencing data of a study of CD8+CD57+ T cells in acquired aplastic anemia. The wider study: Average DNA yield from sorted CD4+ and CD8+ cells was roughly 3 ug. Study-wide results and caveats: Any difference that existed in CD8+ Simpson's diversity between patients and controls was not significant.

This clonotype showed up just a few times. The antigen remains undetermined. The trim removed 2 bases at V and 3 bases at J, leaving 10 bases unmatched. The V gene's germline CDR1 is MNHEY and CDR2 SVGEGT. The CDR3 extends over 19 amino acids. Before being chosen for sequencing, patients had shown CD8+CD57+ cell expansion by flow cytometry. With no exception, the patients had severe acquired aplastic anemia. Profiles of TCR beta VDJ and CDR3 were generated from a genomic DNA template. TCRdb used MiXCR to reprocess the reads, holding one entry per CDR3 protein. The sample lists more than 250,000 distinct CDR3 sequences, roughly 80% occurring once.

The chain carries TRBV6-2 or TRBV6-3 and TRBJ2-2; 12 bases agree with TRBD2. The clonotype originates from a human donor with aplastic anemia. Material for sequencing was sorted CD4+, CD8+, or CD8+CD57+ T cells (not recorded which) from PBMCs. Here the CDR3 DNA reads TGTGCCAGCAGTTACCCCCCACTAGCGGGGGGTTGGTACACCGGGGAGCTGTTTTTT. This encodes CASSYPPLAGGWYTGELFF.